This T cell receptor (beta chain) was recovered during a study of cytomegalovirus exposure and HLA in healthy donors. Study details: Within the Caucasian-associated ancestry cluster were roughly 81% of the roughly 380 genotyped donors.

Whole-study results and caveats: Several of the most significant clusters appeared, in a later analysis, to be linked to common viral pathogens.

This clone was picked up a small number of times. Its antigen is unknown. The PCR made use of 60 Vbeta and 13 Jbeta primers. The table came from immunoSEQ multiplex PCR; TCRdb's copy has only in-frame clones and leaves some out. Of about 150,000 clones listed, about 10% are singletons. V dropped 10 bases and J dropped 1; count of bases not matched to a gene: 8. The CDR3 sequence is 15 residues long. CDR1 and CDR2 from the germline V gene are SGHRS and YFSETQ. Sequences were obtained from PBMCs. The chain carries TRBV5-1 and TRBJ2-2; TRBD1 matches at 9 bases. This sequence was found in a woman in her thirties or forties in good health and CMV-seropositive. The chain's CDR3 is CASQGTGLNTGELFF. Here the CDR3 DNA reads TGCGCCTCCCAGGGGACAGGGCTGAACACCGGGGAGCTGTTTTTT.